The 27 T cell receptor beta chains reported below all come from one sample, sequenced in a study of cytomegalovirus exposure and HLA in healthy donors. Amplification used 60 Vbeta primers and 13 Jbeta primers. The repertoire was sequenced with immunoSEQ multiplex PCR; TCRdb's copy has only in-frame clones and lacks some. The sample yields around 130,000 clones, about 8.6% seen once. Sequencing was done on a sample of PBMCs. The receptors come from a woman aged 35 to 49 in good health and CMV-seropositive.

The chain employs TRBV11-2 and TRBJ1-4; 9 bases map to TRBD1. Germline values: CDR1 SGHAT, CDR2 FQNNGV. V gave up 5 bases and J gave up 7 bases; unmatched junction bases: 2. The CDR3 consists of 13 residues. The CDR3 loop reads CASSPGQGEKLFF. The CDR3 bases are TGTGCCAGCAGCCCGGGACAGGGTGAAAAACTGTTTTTT.

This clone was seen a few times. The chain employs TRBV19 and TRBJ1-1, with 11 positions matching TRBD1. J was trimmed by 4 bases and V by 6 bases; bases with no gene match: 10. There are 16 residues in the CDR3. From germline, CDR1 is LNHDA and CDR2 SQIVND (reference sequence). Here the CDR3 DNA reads TGTGCCAGTAGAGGAAGTAGGGGGACAGGGGGCACTGAAGCTTTCTTT. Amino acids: CASRGSRGTGGTEAFF.

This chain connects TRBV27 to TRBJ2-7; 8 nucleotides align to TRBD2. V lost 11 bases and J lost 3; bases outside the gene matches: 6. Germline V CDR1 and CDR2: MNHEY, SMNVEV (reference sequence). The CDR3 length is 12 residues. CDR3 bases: TGTGCCCCCGGGGGGGGCCTCTACGAGCAGTACTTC. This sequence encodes CAPGGGLYEQYF.

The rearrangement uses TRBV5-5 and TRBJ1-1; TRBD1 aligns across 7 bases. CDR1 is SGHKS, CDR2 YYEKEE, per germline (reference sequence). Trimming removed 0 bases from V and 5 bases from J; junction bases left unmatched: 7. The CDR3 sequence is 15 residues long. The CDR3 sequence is CASSLGNTGETEAFF. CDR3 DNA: TGTGCCAGCAGCTTGGGGAACACAGGGGAGACTGAAGCTTTCTTT.

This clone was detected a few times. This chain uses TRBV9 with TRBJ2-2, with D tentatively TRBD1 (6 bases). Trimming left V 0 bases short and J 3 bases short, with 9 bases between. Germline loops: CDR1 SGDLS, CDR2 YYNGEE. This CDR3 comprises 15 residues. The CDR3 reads CASSVDRADTGELFF. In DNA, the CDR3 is TGTGCCAGCAGCGTAGACAGGGCGGACACCGGGGAGCTGTTTTTT.

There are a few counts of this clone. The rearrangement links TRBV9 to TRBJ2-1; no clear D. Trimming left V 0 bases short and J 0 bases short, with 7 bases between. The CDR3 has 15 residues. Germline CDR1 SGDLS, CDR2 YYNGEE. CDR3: CASSVDPTSYNEQFF. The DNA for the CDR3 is TGTGCCAGCAGCGTAGATCCTACCTCCTACAATGAGCAGTTCTTC.

The CDR3 DNA sequence: TGTGCCAGCAGTGCCCGGGACAGGGGTCGGAATGGCTACACCTTC. Amino acid sequence: CASSARDRGRNGYTF. The rearrangement uses TRBV27 and TRBJ1-2; 10 bases align to TRBD1. The germline CDR1 and CDR2 sequences are MNHEY and SMNVEV (reference sequence). The CDR3 is 15 amino acids. The trim removed 5 bases at V and 6 bases at J, leaving 9 bases unmatched.

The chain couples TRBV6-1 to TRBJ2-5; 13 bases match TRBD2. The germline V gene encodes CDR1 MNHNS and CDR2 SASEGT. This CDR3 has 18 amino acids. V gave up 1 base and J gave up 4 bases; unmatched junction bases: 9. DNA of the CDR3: TGTGCCAGCAGTGAAGGATCCCGACTAGCGGGAGGTTTAGAGACCCAGTACTTC. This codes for CASSEGSRLAGGLETQYF.

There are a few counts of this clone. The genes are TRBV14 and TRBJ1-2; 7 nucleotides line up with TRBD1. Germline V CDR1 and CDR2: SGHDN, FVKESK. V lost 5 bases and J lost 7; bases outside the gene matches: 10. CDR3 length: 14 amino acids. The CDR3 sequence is CASSDLTGASGYTF. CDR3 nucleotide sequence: TGTGCCAGCAGCGACCTCACAGGGGCGTCTGGCTACACCTTC.

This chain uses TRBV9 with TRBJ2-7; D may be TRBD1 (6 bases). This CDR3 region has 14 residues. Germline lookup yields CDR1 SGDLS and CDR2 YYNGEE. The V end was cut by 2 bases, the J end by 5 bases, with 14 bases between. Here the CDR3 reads CASSVLDRFDEQYF. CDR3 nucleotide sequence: TGTGCCAGCAGCGTGTTAGACAGGTTCGACGAGCAGTACTTC.

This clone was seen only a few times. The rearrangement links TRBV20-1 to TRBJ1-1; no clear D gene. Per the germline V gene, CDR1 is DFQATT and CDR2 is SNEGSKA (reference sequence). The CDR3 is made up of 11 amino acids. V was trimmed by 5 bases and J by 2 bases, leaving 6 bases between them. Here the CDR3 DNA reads TGCAGTGCTGACATCAACACTGAAGCTTTCTTT. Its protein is CSADINTEAFF.

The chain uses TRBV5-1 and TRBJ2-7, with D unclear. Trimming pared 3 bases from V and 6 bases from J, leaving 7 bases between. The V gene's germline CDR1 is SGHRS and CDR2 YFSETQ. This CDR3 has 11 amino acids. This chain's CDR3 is CASSWSGEQYF. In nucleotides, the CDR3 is TGCGCCAGCAGCTGGAGTGGCGAGCAGTACTTC.

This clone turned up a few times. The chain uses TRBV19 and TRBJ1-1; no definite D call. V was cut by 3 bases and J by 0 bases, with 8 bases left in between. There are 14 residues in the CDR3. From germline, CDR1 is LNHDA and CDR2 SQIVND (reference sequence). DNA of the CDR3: TGTGCCAGTAGTATCCCGGGGATGAACACTGAAGCTTTCTTT. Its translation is CASSIPGMNTEAFF.

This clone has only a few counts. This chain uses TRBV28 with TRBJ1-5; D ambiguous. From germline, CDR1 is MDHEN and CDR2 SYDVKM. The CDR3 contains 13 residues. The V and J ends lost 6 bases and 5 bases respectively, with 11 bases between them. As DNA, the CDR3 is TGTGCCAGCAGGAGAGGAAGAGATCAGCCCCAGCATTTT. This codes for CASRRGRDQPQHF. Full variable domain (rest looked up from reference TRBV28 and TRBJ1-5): DVKVTQSSRYLVKRTGEKVFLECVQDMDHENMFWYRQDPGLGLRLIYFSYDVKMKEKGDIPEGYSVSREKKERFSLILESASTNQTSMYLCASRRGRDQPQHFGDGTRLSIL.

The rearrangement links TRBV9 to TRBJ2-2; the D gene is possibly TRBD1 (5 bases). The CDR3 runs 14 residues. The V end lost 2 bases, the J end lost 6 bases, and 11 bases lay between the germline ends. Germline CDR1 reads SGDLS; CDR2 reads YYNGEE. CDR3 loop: CASSVGRAAGELFF. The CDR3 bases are TGTGCCAGCAGCGTGGGCAGGGCGGCCGGGGAGCTGTTTTTT.

The chain's CDR3 is CASSLRRGTGGHEQYF. The CDR3 DNA reads TGTGCCAGCAGCTTGCGGAGGGGGACAGGGGGCCACGAGCAGTACTTC. The V call is TRBV5-5, the J call TRBJ2-7; 12 bases agree with TRBD1. This CDR3 is built from 16 residues. V shed 1 base, J shed 5 bases, and the junction held 7 bases outside the gene matches. Germline V gene data show CDR1 as SGHKS and CDR2 as YYEKEE (reference sequence). Using reference TRBV5-5 and TRBJ2-7 for the parts outside the CDR3, the full variable domain is DAGVTQSPTHLIKTRGQQVTLRCSPISGHKSVSWYQQVLGQGPQFIFQYYEKEERGRGNFPDRFSARQFPNYSSELNVNALLLGDSALYLCASSLRRGTGGHEQYFGPGTRLTVT.

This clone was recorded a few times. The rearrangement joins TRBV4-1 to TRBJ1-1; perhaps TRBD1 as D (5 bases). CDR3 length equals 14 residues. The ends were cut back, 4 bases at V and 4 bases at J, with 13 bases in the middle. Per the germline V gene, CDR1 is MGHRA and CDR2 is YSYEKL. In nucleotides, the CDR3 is TGCGCCAGCAGCCGCGAAAGGGGTGGCACTGAAGCTTTCTTT. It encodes CASSRERGGTEAFF.

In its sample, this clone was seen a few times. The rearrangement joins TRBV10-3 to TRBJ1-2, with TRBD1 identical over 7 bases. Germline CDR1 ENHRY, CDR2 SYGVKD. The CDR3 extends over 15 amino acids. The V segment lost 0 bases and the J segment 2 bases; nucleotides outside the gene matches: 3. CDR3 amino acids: CAISESEQGNYGYTF. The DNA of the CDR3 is TGTGCCATCAGTGAGTCAGAACAGGGGAACTATGGCTACACCTTC.

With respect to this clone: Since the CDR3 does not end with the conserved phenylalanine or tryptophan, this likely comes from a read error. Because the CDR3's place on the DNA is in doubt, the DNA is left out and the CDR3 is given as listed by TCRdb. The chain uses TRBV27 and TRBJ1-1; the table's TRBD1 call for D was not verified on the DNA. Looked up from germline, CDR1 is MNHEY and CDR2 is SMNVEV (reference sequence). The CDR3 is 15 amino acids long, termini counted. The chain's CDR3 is CASSTGQGENTEPFL.

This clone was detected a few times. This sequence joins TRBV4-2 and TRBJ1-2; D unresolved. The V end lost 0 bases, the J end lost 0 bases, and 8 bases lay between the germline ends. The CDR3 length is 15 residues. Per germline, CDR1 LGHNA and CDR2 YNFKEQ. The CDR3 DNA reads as TGTGCCAGCAGCCAAGAGCAGATGTCTAACTATGGCTACACCTTC. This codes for CASSQEQMSNYGYTF.

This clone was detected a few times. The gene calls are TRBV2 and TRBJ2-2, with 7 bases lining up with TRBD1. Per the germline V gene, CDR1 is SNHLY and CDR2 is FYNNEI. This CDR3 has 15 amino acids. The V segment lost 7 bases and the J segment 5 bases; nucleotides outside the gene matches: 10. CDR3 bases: TGTGCCAGCAATATCGACAGGGATGGAACCGGGGAGCTGTTTTTT. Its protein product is CASNIDRDGTGELFF.

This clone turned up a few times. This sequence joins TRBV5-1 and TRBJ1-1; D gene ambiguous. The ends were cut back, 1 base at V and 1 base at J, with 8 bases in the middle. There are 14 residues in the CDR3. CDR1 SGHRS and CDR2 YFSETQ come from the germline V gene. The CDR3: CASSLHNANTEAFF. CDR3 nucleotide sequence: TGCGCCAGCAGCTTGCACAACGCGAACACTGAAGCTTTCTTT.

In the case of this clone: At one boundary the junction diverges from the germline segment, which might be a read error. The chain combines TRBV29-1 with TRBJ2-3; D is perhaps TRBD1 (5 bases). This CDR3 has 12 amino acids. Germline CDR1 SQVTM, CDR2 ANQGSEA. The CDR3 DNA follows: TGCAGAGTTGAAGCAGGACAAAGCACGCAGTATTTT. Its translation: CRVEAGQSTQYF.

Here the CDR3 reads CASSKNRGTYEQYF. The CDR3 DNA reads TGTGCCAGCAGTAAAAACAGGGGCACCTACGAGCAGTACTTC. This chain joins TRBV6-1 and TRBJ2-7; 7 bases align to TRBD1. Per germline, CDR1 MNHNS and CDR2 SASEGT. The CDR3 covers 14 residues. V was clipped by 5 bases and J by 2 bases; unmatched bases: 6.

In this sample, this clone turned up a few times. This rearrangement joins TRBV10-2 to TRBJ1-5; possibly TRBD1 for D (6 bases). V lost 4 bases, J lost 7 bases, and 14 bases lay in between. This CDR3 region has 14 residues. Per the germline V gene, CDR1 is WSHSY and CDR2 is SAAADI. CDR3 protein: CASSGRGGAQPQHF. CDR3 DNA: TGCGCCAGCAGTGGTCGAGGGGGGGCGCAGCCCCAGCATTTT.

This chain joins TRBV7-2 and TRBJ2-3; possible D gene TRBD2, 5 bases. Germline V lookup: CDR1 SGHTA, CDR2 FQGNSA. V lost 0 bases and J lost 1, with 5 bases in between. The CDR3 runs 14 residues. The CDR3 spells CASSLARGTDTQYF. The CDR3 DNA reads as TGTGCCAGCAGCTTAGCGAGGGGCACAGATACGCAGTATTTT. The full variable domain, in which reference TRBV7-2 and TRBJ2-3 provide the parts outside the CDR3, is GAGVSQSPSNKVTEKGKDVELRCDPISGHTALYWYRQSLGQGLEFLIYFQGNSAPDKSGLPSDRFSAERTGGSVSTLTIQRTQQEDSAVYLCASSLARGTDTQYFGPGTRLTVL.

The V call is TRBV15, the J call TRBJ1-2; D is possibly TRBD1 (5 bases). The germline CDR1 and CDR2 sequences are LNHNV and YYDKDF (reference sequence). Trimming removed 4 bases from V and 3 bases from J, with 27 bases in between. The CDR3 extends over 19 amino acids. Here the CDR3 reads CATSTGGDLKPPKDYGYTF. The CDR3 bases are TGTGCCACCAGCACCGGAGGGGACTTAAAACCTCCCAAGGACTATGGCTACACCTTC.